Presented here are 29 T cell receptor beta chains from one specimen sequenced in a study of cytomegalovirus exposure and HLA in healthy donors. This PCR relied on a set of 60 Vbeta primers and 13 Jbeta primers. The protocol was immunoSEQ multiplex PCR, while the TCRdb copy is restricted to in-frame clones and leaves out a portion. The sample records 100,000 or so clones, roughly 86% being singletons. Sequencing input: PBMCs. Source of these receptors: a human donor in good health.

The rearrangement links TRBV19 to TRBJ2-7, with TRBD1 as a possible D gene (6 bases). CDR1 is LNHDA and CDR2 is SQIVND in the germline V gene (reference sequence). With 1 base removed from V and 0 bases from J, the gap between germline ends came to 10 bases. This CDR3 region has 15 residues. The CDR3 DNA reads TGTGCCAGTAGTATAGTTTCACAGGGCTCCTACGAGCAGTACTTC. It encodes CASSIVSQGSYEQYF.

V is TRBV9 and J is TRBJ2-1, with TRBD1 identical over 7 bases. After removal of 3 bases from V and 2 bases from J, the junction contained 5 bases not matched to a gene. The CDR3 spans 15 residues. Germline V gives CDR1 SGDLS, CDR2 YYNGEE. The CDR3 nucleotides read TGTGCCAGCAGCGAGGGGGCCGGGACCTACAATGAGCAGTTCTTC. Amino acids: CASSEGAGTYNEQFF. The full variable domain, rest sourced from reference TRBV9 and TRBJ2-1, is DSGVTQTPKHLITATGQRVTLRCSPRSGDLSVYWYQQSLDQGLQFLIQYYNGEERAKGNILERFSAQQFPDLHSELNLSSLELGDSALYFCASSEGAGTYNEQFFGPGTRLTVL.

V is TRBV15 and J is TRBJ1-1, with D possibly being TRBD1 (6 bases). CDR3 length equals 15 residues. CDR1 LNHNV and CDR2 YYDKDF come from the germline V gene (reference sequence). V was pared by 4 bases and J by 6 bases, with 18 bases between. CDR3 bases: TGTGCCACCAGCATGGGGGCCCGGACTTCGGCTGAAGCTTTCTTT. As protein: CATSMGARTSAEAFF.

This chain links TRBV6-4 with TRBJ1-2; the match to TRBD1 covers 10 bases. The CDR3 loop spans 15 amino acids. The germline V gene has CDR1 MRHNA and CDR2 SNTAGT. V dropped 4 bases and J dropped 2; count of bases not matched to a gene: 4. The CDR3 loop reads CASSVGTGENYGYTF. CDR3 DNA: TGTGCCAGCAGTGTTGGGACAGGGGAAAACTATGGCTACACCTTC.

This clone was counted a single time. This chain connects TRBV29-1 to TRBJ2-2; 8 bases match TRBD2. Trimming took 7 bases from V and 7 from J; bases not matched to a gene: 8. This CDR3 has 13 residues. CDR1 SQVTM and CDR2 ANQGSEA come from the germline V gene. The CDR3 loop reads CSARGGRFGELFF. The CDR3 DNA follows: TGCAGCGCTCGGGGGGGGCGGTTCGGGGAGCTGTTTTTT.

The chain combines TRBV29-1 with TRBJ2-5; no definite D call. The CDR3 runs to 12 residues. The V end lost 2 bases, the J end lost 0 bases, and 4 bases lay between the germline ends. CDR1 and CDR2 (germline): SQVTM, ANQGSEA. CDR3 nucleotides: TGCAGCGTTGAAAACAACCAAGAGACCCAGTACTTC. This encodes CSVENNQETQYF.

The rearrangement links TRBV5-6 to TRBJ1-1; 8 bases align to TRBD1. Germline V CDR1 and CDR2: SGHDT, YYEEEE. The CDR3 length is 14 residues. Trimming took 1 base from V and 1 from J; bases not matched to a gene: 0. CDR3 sequence: CASSLQGANTEAFF. The CDR3 bases are TGTGCCAGCAGCTTGCAGGGGGCGAACACTGAAGCTTTCTTT. The whole variable domain, filled in from reference TRBV5-6 and TRBJ1-1, reads DAGVTQSPTHLIKTRGQQVTLRCSPKSGHDTVSWYQQALGQGPQFIFQYYEEEERQRGNFPDRFSGHQFPNYSSELNVNALLLGDSALYLCASSLQGANTEAFFGQGTRLTVV.

Points on this clone: Other DNA sequences of this sample code for an identical CDR3. This chain uses TRBV7-2 with TRBJ2-2; D uncertain. V lost 5 bases to trimming and J lost 3 bases, with 4 bases between them. CDR3 length equals 12 residues. Germline assignment: CDR1 SGHTA and CDR2 FQGNSA. The DNA of the CDR3 is TGTGCCAGCAGCCTCTACACCGGGGAGCTGTTTTTT. Translation gives CASSLYTGELFF.

V usage is TRBV5-8 and J usage is TRBJ2-7; 11 positions match TRBD2. The V gene end was trimmed by 4 bases and the J gene end by 6 bases; junction bases not matched to a gene: 18. CDR1 and CDR2 from the germline V gene are SGHTS and YDEGEE. This CDR3 has 18 residues. CDR3 DNA sequence: TGTGCCAGCAGCCCTGGGGGGACTAGCGGACTACGTTTTTCCGAGCAGTACTTC. It encodes CASSPGGTSGLRFSEQYF.

The chain couples TRBV7-2 to TRBJ2-7; 10 nucleotides match TRBD2. The CDR3 sequence is 15 residues long. Trimming took 4 bases from V and 6 from J; bases not matched to a gene: 9. The V gene's germline CDR1 is SGHTA and CDR2 FQGNSA. In DNA, the CDR3 is TGTGCCAGCAGCTCATCCCGAGCGGGAGGGGGCGAGCAGTACTTC. Translating it yields CASSSSRAGGGEQYF.

This clone was seen just once. The chain links TRBV4-2 to TRBJ2-5, with 15 bases matching TRBD2. Per the germline V gene, CDR1 is LGHNA and CDR2 is YNFKEQ. V gave up 3 bases and J gave up 5 bases; unmatched junction bases: 4. CDR3 size: 16 residues. CDR3 in DNA: TGTGCCAGCAGCCATGGGACTAGCGGGGGGCGGGAGACCCAGTACTTC. Translation: CASSHGTSGGRETQYF.

This chain joins TRBV13 and TRBJ2-1, with a possible D match to TRBD2 (6 bases). V lost 2 bases and J 3 bases, leaving 17 bases between the germline ends. The CDR3 runs to 17 residues. Per the germline V gene, CDR1 is PRHDT and CDR2 is FYEKMQ (reference sequence). DNA of the CDR3: TGTGCCAGCAGCTTAACCCAACGGGCGGGGCACTACAATGAGCAGTTCTTC. Its translation is CASSLTQRAGHYNEQFF.

This clone was counted a single time. The CDR3 coding sequence is TGCAGCGTTGGGGCTAGCGTCTCCTACGAGCAGTACTTC. Translated: CSVGASVSYEQYF. The V call is TRBV29-1, the J call TRBJ2-7, with D perhaps matching TRBD2 (6 bases). The V gene lost 4 bases and the J gene lost 0 bases, with 10 bases spanning the gap. From germline, CDR1 is SQVTM and CDR2 ANQGSEA. The CDR3 length is 13 residues.

For the CDR3, the DNA is TGTGCCAGCAGTGATCTCTGGTCAGGGAACACCGGGGAGCTGTTTTTT. This codes for CASSDLWSGNTGELFF. The chain links TRBV2 to TRBJ2-2, with no clear D. CDR1 is SNHLY and CDR2 is FYNNEI in the germline V gene. The V end lost 3 bases, the J end lost 1 base, and 12 bases lay between the germline ends. The CDR3 sequence is 16 residues long.

This chain connects TRBV28 to TRBJ2-3, with TRBD2 matching 12 bases. The J segment lost 4 bases and the V segment lost 3 bases, leaving 11 bases of the junction unmatched. CDR3 size: 18 residues. From germline, CDR1 is MDHEN and CDR2 SYDVKM. As DNA, the CDR3 is TGTGCCAGCAGTTTTTCTGGACTAGCGGGATTGGGCGCAGATACGCAGTATTTT. It is translated as CASSFSGLAGLGADTQYF. Drawing the rest from reference TRBV28 and TRBJ2-3, the complete variable domain is DVKVTQSSRYLVKRTGEKVFLECVQDMDHENMFWYRQDPGLGLRLIYFSYDVKMKEKGDIPEGYSVSREKKERFSLILESASTNQTSMYLCASSFSGLAGLGADTQYFGPGTRLTVL.

The chain recombines TRBV19 with TRBJ2-1; perhaps TRBD1 as D (5 bases). Looked up from germline, CDR1 is LNHDA and CDR2 is SQIVND (reference sequence). The CDR3 spans 13 residues. Trimming stripped 3 bases from V and 8 bases from J, with 11 bases between. The CDR3 DNA reads TGTGCCAGTAGTATGAGCAGGGTGGATGAGCAGTTCTTC. Translated, it gives CASSMSRVDEQFF. Based on the CDR3 plus reference TRBV19 and TRBJ2-1, the full variable domain is DGGITQSPKYLFRKEGQNVTLSCEQNLNHDAMYWYRQDPGQGLRLIYYSQIVNDFQKGDIAEGYSVSREKKESFPLTVTSAQKNPTAFYLCASSMSRVDEQFFGPGTRLTVL.

The rearrangement uses TRBV14 and TRBJ2-6; possibly TRBD2 for D (6 bases). The germline V and J ends were trimmed by 4 bases and 11 bases, with 12 bases remaining between them. The CDR3 sequence is 13 residues long. Germline V gives CDR1 SGHDN, CDR2 FVKESK. The CDR3: CASSPGTSDVLTF. CDR3 nucleotide sequence: TGTGCCAGCAGCCCTGGGACTTCGGACGTCCTGACTTTC.

The rearrangement links TRBV27 to TRBJ2-7; 10 positions agree with TRBD2. Losses at the gene ends were 2 bases for V and 3 bases for J; bases not matched to a gene: 4. The germline CDR1 and CDR2 sequences are MNHEY and SMNVEV (reference sequence). The CDR3 is 15 residues long. The CDR3 loop is CASSLTPSGSYEQYF. CDR3 coding DNA: TGTGCCAGCAGTTTAACCCCTAGCGGGAGCTACGAGCAGTACTTC.

V gene TRBV6-1 combines with J gene TRBJ2-1; 10 bases agree with TRBD1. This CDR3 spans 15 amino acids. In germline, CDR1 is MNHNS, CDR2 SASEGT. Unmatched junction bases numbered 5, after V lost 5 bases and J lost 4 bases. CDR3: CASSTEGQGYNEQFF. The CDR3 DNA follows: TGTGCCAGCAGTACCGAGGGACAGGGGTACAATGAGCAGTTCTTC.

This clone was observed a single time. The rearrangement joins TRBV7-8 to TRBJ1-4, with D possibly matching TRBD1 (5 bases). Between the trimmed V and J ends, which lost 4 bases and 8 bases, there was a span of 23 bases. Germline assignment: CDR1 SGHVS and CDR2 FQNEAQ. This CDR3 has 17 amino acids. The CDR3 region is CASSSGVEWGSYEKLFF. CDR3 sequence (DNA): TGTGCCAGCAGCTCCGGAGTCGAATGGGGCAGTTACGAAAAACTGTTTTTT.

This chain links TRBV5-4 with TRBJ1-1; D is undetermined. This CDR3 spans 14 amino acids. V was clipped by 4 bases and J by 4 bases, with 14 bases between them. In germline, CDR1 is SGHNT, CDR2 YYREEE (reference sequence). The CDR3 DNA reads TGTGCCAGCAGCCCGGAAGCGTTTTCCACTGAAGCTTTCTTT. Translating gives CASSPEAFSTEAFF.

This chain joins TRBV4-2 and TRBJ2-3; 13 positions match TRBD2. Germline-derived CDR1 and CDR2 are LGHNA and YNFKEQ. The CDR3 is 16 residues long. Unmatched junction bases numbered 3, after V lost 2 bases and J lost 4 bases. CDR3 loop: CASSQTSGGASDTQYF. DNA for the CDR3: TGTGCCAGCAGCCAAACTAGCGGGGGGGCCTCAGATACGCAGTATTTT.

The genes are TRBV11-2 and TRBJ2-7; 7 bases line up with TRBD2. The CDR3 is 15 amino acids. The trim removed 4 bases at V and 4 bases at J, leaving 10 bases unmatched. Looked up from germline, CDR1 is SGHAT and CDR2 is FQNNGV. CDR3 protein: CASSWGSGGSYEQYF. CDR3 sequence (DNA): TGTGCCAGCAGCTGGGGGTCGGGCGGGAGTTACGAGCAGTACTTC.

This clone was counted a single time. J is TRBJ2-7 and V is TRBV7-7; 10 bases line up with TRBD1. From germline, CDR1 is SSHAT and CDR2 FNYEAQ (reference sequence). The V segment lost 5 bases and the J segment 2 bases; nucleotides outside the gene matches: 3. The CDR3 loop spans 14 amino acids. CDR3 sequence (DNA): TGTGCCAGCAGCATAGGACAGGGGGCCTACGAGCAGTACTTC. Translated: CASSIGQGAYEQYF.

The rearrangement joins TRBV2 to TRBJ1-1, with D unclear. Germline V CDR1 and CDR2: SNHLY, FYNNEI. Trimming took 8 bases from V and 3 from J, leaving 13 bases between them. This CDR3 contains 13 residues. CDR3 sequence: CASAYMRDTEAFF. Written as DNA, the CDR3 is TGTGCCAGCGCCTATATGAGGGACACTGAAGCTTTCTTT. Full variable domain (remainder filled in from reference TRBV2 and TRBJ1-1): EPEVTQTPSHQVTQMGQEVILRCVPISNHLYFYWYRQILGQKVEFLVSFYNNEISEKSEIFDDQFSVERPDGSNFTLKIRSTKLEDSAMYFCASAYMRDTEAFFGQGTRLTVV.

This clone appeared once. This chain links TRBV18 with TRBJ1-1; 8 bases line up with TRBD1. CDR1 and CDR2 (germline): KGHSH, LQKENI. The junction had 3 bases not matched to a gene; V was cut back by 0 bases and J by 0 bases. CDR3 length equals 16 residues. CDR3: CASSPPQGALNTEAFF. As DNA, the CDR3 is TGTGCCAGCTCACCACCCCAGGGGGCTTTGAACACTGAAGCTTTCTTT.

The V and J genes are TRBV7-9 and TRBJ1-5, with D possibly TRBD1 on 5 matching bases. Germline V lookup: CDR1 SEHNR, CDR2 FQNEAQ (reference sequence). V lost 1 base and J 5 bases, leaving 9 bases between the germline ends. The CDR3 covers 14 residues. The CDR3 DNA sequence: TGTGCCAGCAGCTTAGGCTTAGGGGATCAGCCCCAGCATTTT. Its translation: CASSLGLGDQPQHF. The full variable domain, with the rest looked up from reference TRBV7-9 and TRBJ1-5, is DTGVSQNPRHKITKRGQNVTFRCDPISEHNRLYWYRQTLGQGPEFLTYFQNEAQLEKSRLLSDRFSAERPKGSFSTLEIQRTEQGDSAMYLCASSLGLGDQPQHFGDGTRLSIL.

The chain couples TRBV18 to TRBJ2-6, with TRBD2 matching 9 bases. The CDR3 runs to 18 residues. V shed 3 bases, J shed 0 bases, and the junction held 6 bases outside the gene matches. The V gene's germline CDR1 is KGHSH and CDR2 LQKENI. In DNA, the CDR3 is TGTGCCAGCTCACCCCGTCGACTAGCGGTCTCTGGGGCCAACGTCCTGACTTTC. Translating gives CASSPRRLAVSGANVLTF.

This clone has just one count. The chain joins TRBV29-1 to TRBJ2-5, with D possibly matching TRBD1 (6 bases). Trimming shortened V by 3 bases and J by 5 bases, and 10 bases separated the two germline ends. The CDR3 extends over 12 amino acids. Germline CDR1 is SQVTM and CDR2 is ANQGSEA. Written as DNA, the CDR3 is TGCAGCGTTGAGGCAGGGGCTGAGACCCAGTACTTC. Translated: CSVEAGAETQYF.